The 10 T cell receptor beta chains given below trace back to one sample, sequenced in a study of T cell repertoires in cytomegalovirus infection. TCRdb used MiXCR to reprocess the reads, holding one entry per CDR3 protein. This sample has over 150,000 distinct CDR3 sequences; about a sixth occur once, and the top ten carry around 27%. The sample comprised CD8+ T cells from PBMCs. These receptors were taken from a human donor in good health (CMV status not recorded). Some clones in this sample may be carry-over from other donors' samples.

The rearrangement joins TRBV4-2 to TRBJ1-1; tentatively, D is TRBD1 (5 bases). Germline V lookup: CDR1 LGHNA, CDR2 YNFKEQ. Trimming left V 0 bases short and J 5 bases short, with 13 bases between. CDR3 length: 15 residues. CDR3 DNA sequence: TGTGCCAGCAGCCAAGAACCGGGGCTGACGACTGAAGCTTTCTTT. Translation gives CASSQEPGLTTEAFF.

The chain couples TRBV6-8 to TRBJ1-2; 7 positions agree with TRBD1. CDR1 is MNHGY, CDR2 SAAAGT, per germline. This CDR3 spans 14 amino acids. The junction had 7 bases not matched to a gene; V was cut back by 7 bases and J by 2 bases. The CDR3 is CASTTPGQNYGYTF. The CDR3 coding sequence is TGTGCCAGCACCACACCGGGACAGAACTATGGCTACACCTTC.

This clonotype occurred a few times. The V call is TRBV28, the J call TRBJ1-2; 7 bases are shared with TRBD1. Germline lookup yields CDR1 MDHEN and CDR2 SYDVKM. V lost 7 bases to trimming and J lost 6 bases; unmatched junction nucleotides: 14. The length of the CDR3 is 15 residues. CDR3 loop: CASNILETGNNGYTF. The CDR3 DNA reads as TGTGCCAGCAACATCCTCGAGACAGGGAACAATGGCTACACCTTC.

The V call is TRBV6-2 or TRBV6-3, the J call TRBJ1-5, with 7 positions matching TRBD1. V trimming: 0 bases; J trimming: 0 bases; junction bases outside the gene matches: 8. Germline CDR1 is MNHEY and CDR2 is SVGEGT. This CDR3 region has 18 residues. This CDR3 reads CASSYSLRTGNSNQPQHF. The CDR3 DNA sequence: TGTGCCAGCAGTTACTCGCTGCGGACAGGAAATAGCAATCAGCCCCAGCATTTT.

This clonotype was picked up many times. V is TRBV4-1 and J is TRBJ1-1; 10 nucleotides align to TRBD1. V gave up 0 bases and J gave up 1 base; unmatched junction bases: 8. In germline, CDR1 is MGHRA, CDR2 YSYEKL. This CDR3 has 18 amino acids. The CDR3 loop reads CASSQDGGQGFRNTEAFF. CDR3 nucleotide sequence: TGCGCCAGCAGCCAAGATGGGGGACAGGGGTTTCGGAACACTGAAGCTTTCTTT.

This clonotype has a handful of counts. The chain combines TRBV7-8 with TRBJ1-1; D possibly corresponds to TRBD1 (5 bases). The CDR3 length is 13 residues. Trimming pared 0 bases from V and 3 bases from J, leaving 5 bases between. CDR1 and CDR2 from the germline V gene are SGHVS and FQNEAQ. The CDR3 nucleotides are TGTGCCAGCAGCTTAGCAGGGGACACTGAAGCTTTCTTT. As protein: CASSLAGDTEAFF.

The chain links TRBV20-1 to TRBJ1-1, with 7 bases identical to TRBD1. This CDR3 is built from 13 residues. Germline lookup yields CDR1 DFQATT and CDR2 SNEGSKA (reference sequence). The V gene end was trimmed by 6 bases and the J gene end by 1 base; junction bases not matched to a gene: 5. The CDR3 here is CSASGQSNTEAFF. CDR3 in DNA: TGCAGTGCCTCGGGACAGTCGAACACTGAAGCTTTCTTT.

This chain links TRBV12-3 or TRBV12-4 with TRBJ1-6; 7 bases are a match to TRBD1. This CDR3 region has 15 residues. The ends lost 5 bases at V and 8 bases at J; junction bases unmatched: 9. Here the CDR3 DNA reads TGTGCCAGCAGTACTACCCGGGACAGCCATTCACCCCTCCACTTT. This sequence encodes CASSTTRDSHSPLHF.

The rearrangement links TRBV7-9 to TRBJ1-1; D is perhaps TRBD1 (5 bases). This CDR3 has 14 amino acids. With 0 bases removed from V and 3 bases from J, the gap between germline ends came to 8 bases. Germline lookup yields CDR1 SEHNR and CDR2 FQNEAQ (reference sequence). CDR3 in amino acids: CASSLAPGDTEAFF. CDR3 bases: TGTGCCAGCAGCTTAGCGCCGGGGGACACTGAAGCTTTCTTT.

The rearrangement joins TRBV6-5 to TRBJ2-1; 11 nucleotides match TRBD2. Germline V CDR1 and CDR2: MNHEY, SVGAGI. The junction had 3 bases not matched to a gene; V was cut back by 4 bases and J by 1 base. The CDR3 runs to 16 residues. The CDR3 loop reads CASSWASGGSYNEQFF. In DNA, the CDR3 is TGTGCCAGCAGTTGGGCTAGCGGGGGGTCCTACAATGAGCAGTTCTTC.